The present TCR beta chain was sequenced within a study of blood T cell repertoires in COVID-19. The J segment lost 3 bases and the V segment lost 3 bases, leaving 4 bases of the junction unmatched. The CDR3 runs 15 residues. Germline-derived CDR1 and CDR2 are SGHTA and FQGNSA. The assay was immunoSEQ multiplex PCR, and TCRdb's table has in-frame clones only and misses some. The table has roughly 170,000 clones, approximately 85% seen once. The source material was peripheral blood. This receptor was obtained from a man aged 35-49 years who had recovered from COVID-19. The chain joins TRBV7-2 to TRBJ2-5; 10 positions match TRBD1. CDR3 residues: CASSFRDRGEETQYF. The CDR3 bases are TGTGCCAGCAGCTTTAGGGACAGGGGTGAAGAGACCCAGTACTTC. Together with reference TRBV7-2 and TRBJ2-5, the CDR3 gives the full variable domain: GAGVSQSPSNKVTEKGKDVELRCDPISGHTALYWYRQSLGQGLEFLIYFQGNSAPDKSGLPSDRFSAERTGGSVSTLTIQRTQQEDSAVYLCASSFRDRGEETQYFGPGTRLLVL.